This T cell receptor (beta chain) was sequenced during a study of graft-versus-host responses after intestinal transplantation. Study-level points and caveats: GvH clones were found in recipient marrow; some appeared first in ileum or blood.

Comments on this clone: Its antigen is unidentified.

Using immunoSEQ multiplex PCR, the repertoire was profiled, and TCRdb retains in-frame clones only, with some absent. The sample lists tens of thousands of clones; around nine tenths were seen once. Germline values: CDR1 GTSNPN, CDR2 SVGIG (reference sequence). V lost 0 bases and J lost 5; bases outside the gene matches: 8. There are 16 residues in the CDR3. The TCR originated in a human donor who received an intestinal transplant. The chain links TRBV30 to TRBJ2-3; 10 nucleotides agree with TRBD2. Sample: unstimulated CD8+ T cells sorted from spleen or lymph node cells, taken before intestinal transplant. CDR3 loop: CAWSVGAGGPGDTQYF. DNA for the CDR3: TGTGCCTGGAGTGTGGGAGCGGGAGGGCCTGGAGATACGCAGTATTTT.